This TCR beta chain appears in the sequencing data of a study of Ad26.COV2.S vaccination and SARS-CoV-2 variants. Using immunoSEQ multiplex PCR, the repertoire was profiled, and TCRdb retains in-frame clones only, with some absent. The sample holds about 140,000 clones, 80% to 90% seen once. Findings and limits, study-wide: Vaccinated individuals (as opposed to placebo recipients) had higher spike-specific TCR breadth. TCR breadth and depth analyses may have underestimated total T cell responses.

A note on this clone: Its antigen is still unknown.

This receptor was identified in a human donor who had recovered from COVID-19. Material: peripheral blood, obtained after recovery from COVID-19.

The CDR3 reads CASIPRQGNTEAFF. CDR3 nucleotide sequence: TGTGCCAGCATACCGCGACAGGGTAACACTGAAGCTTTCTTT. The chain joins TRBV7-9 to TRBJ1-1; 7 bases are a match to TRBD1. The germline V gene has CDR1 SEHNR and CDR2 FQNEAQ (reference sequence). The CDR3 is 14 residues long. With V trimmed by 7 bases and J by 2 bases, 7 bases remained unmatched.